The clone carrying this TCR beta chain was seen once. These data are taken from a study of TIL therapy for anti-PD-1-resistant metastatic lung cancer. This was the immunoSEQ v3 assay. This table comes from immunoSEQ multiplex PCR, and its TCRdb copy is limited to in-frame clones, with some not included. The repertoire includes 6,000 to 7,500 clones, 60% to 70% of them detected once, and approximately 19% sits in the top ten. Per the germline V gene, CDR1 is MGHRA and CDR2 is YSYEKL. The CDR3 extends over 15 amino acids. With 0 bases removed from V and 0 bases from J, the gap between germline ends came to 6 bases. Specified time point: pre-treatment sample, taken before nivolumab and TIL therapy. Most excised metastases sampled were pleural nodules or supraclavicular lymph nodes.

The source material was tumor tissue, sampled at baseline. The rearrangement links TRBV4-1 to TRBJ2-1; D unclear. This clonotype originated in a person aged 25 to 80 with non-small cell lung cancer. The CDR3: CASSQDRSSYNEQFF. In nucleotides, the CDR3 is TGCGCCAGCAGCCAAGACAGGAGCTCCTACAATGAGCAGTTCTTC.